A selection of T cell receptor beta chains follows, all from one sample in a study of T cells in Graves' hyperthyroidism and ophthalmopathy. TCRdb used MiXCR to reprocess the multiplex PCR reads, holding one entry per CDR3 protein. Counted here are about 96,000 distinct CDR3 sequences, about 51% occurring once; the ten biggest clones make up 27%. The sample consisted of blood. The receptors derive from a woman in her forties with Graves' hyperthyroidism. The conserved cysteine and the conserved F or W are not part of the CDR3 here.

j_gene: TRBJ1-1; len: 13; v_gene: TRBV6-5; CDR3aa: ASSEGGHLNTEAF
j_gene: TRBJ1-2; len: 12; v_gene: TRBV2; CDR3aa: ASSDGEGPRGYT
j_gene: TRBJ1-5; len: 15; v_gene: TRBV7-6; CDR3aa: ASSSRAGTASNQPQH
j_gene: .; len: 12; v_gene: TRBV7-9; CDR3aa: ASSLAGGTDTQH
j_gene: TRBJ1-2; len: 11; v_gene: TRBV5-1; CDR3aa: ASSHVTGYGYT
j_gene: TRBJ2-7; len: 13; v_gene: TRBV24-1; CDR3aa: ATSGGPRSSYEQY
j_gene: TRBJ1-3; len: 11; v_gene: TRBV7-2; CDR3aa: ASSASSGNTIY
j_gene: TRBJ1-2; len: 10; v_gene: TRBV7-6; CDR3aa: ASRGGAGGYT
j_gene: TRBJ2-5; len: 12; v_gene: TRBV20-1; CDR3aa: SARIGREWETQY
j_gene: TRBJ1-2; len: 12; v_gene: TRBV6-4; CDR3aa: ASSVPTANYGYT
j_gene: TRBJ1-4; len: 13; v_gene: TRBV29-1; CDR3aa: SVVTGASHPGKLF
j_gene: TRBJ2-6; len: 13; v_gene: TRBV6-1; CDR3aa: ASSLHGAGANVLT
j_gene: TRBJ1-2; len: 15; v_gene: TRBV12-3/TRBV12-4; CDR3aa: ASSNLGGGPWGYGYT
j_gene: TRBJ1-1; len: 11; v_gene: TRBV11-2; CDR3aa: ASSYRGRTEAF
j_gene: TRBJ1-1; len: 11; v_gene: TRBV29-1; CDR3aa: SFSEGLNTEAF
j_gene: TRBJ1-2; len: 12; v_gene: TRBV10-3; CDR3aa: AIAEGRDSYGYT
j_gene: TRBJ2-7; len: 12; v_gene: TRBV7-6; CDR3aa: ASSLGAGSYEQY
j_gene: TRBJ2-7; len: 11; v_gene: TRBV7-8; CDR3aa: ATWEWGPYEQY
j_gene: TRBJ1-1; len: 14; v_gene: TRBV7-9; CDR3aa: ASSGSGLKRKMEAF
j_gene: TRBJ1-5; len: 13; v_gene: TRBV19; CDR3aa: ASSSRTGAIGPQS
j_gene: TRBJ1-1; len: 13; v_gene: TRBV5-6; CDR3aa: ASSLGTGLYTEAF
j_gene: TRBJ2-5; len: 13; v_gene: TRBV2; CDR3aa: ASSGQGGTQETQY
j_gene: TRBJ2-1; len: 12; v_gene: TRBV15; CDR3aa: ATSRDAIPNEQF
j_gene: TRBJ2-3; len: 14; v_gene: TRBV7-2; CDR3aa: ASSPGLAGLTDTQY
j_gene: TRBJ2-2; len: 10; v_gene: TRBV10-3; CDR3aa: AITTNTGELF
j_gene: TRBJ1-1; len: 12; v_gene: TRBV5-1; CDR3aa: ASSLAGQGGEAF
j_gene: TRBJ2-7; len: 14; v_gene: TRBV6-6; CDR3aa: ASREGTRPNSYEQY
j_gene: TRBJ2-7; len: 12; v_gene: TRBV7-6; CDR3aa: ASSLAGGRYEQY
j_gene: TRBJ2-3; len: 12; v_gene: TRBV7-2; CDR3aa: ASSRSGGGDTQY
j_gene: TRBJ1-4; len: 10; v_gene: TRBV7-2; CDR3aa: ASSLVLGKLF
j_gene: TRBJ1-2; len: 11; v_gene: TRBV20-1; CDR3aa: SARQGAIYGYT
j_gene: TRBJ1-1; len: 10; v_gene: TRBV7-9; CDR3aa: ASSFTGSEAF
j_gene: TRBJ2-3; len: 13; v_gene: TRBV6-6; CDR3aa: ASSYSGADTDTQY
j_gene: TRBJ2-5; len: 12; v_gene: TRBV29-1; CDR3aa: SVAESGYQETQY
j_gene: TRBJ2-7; len: 13; v_gene: TRBV5-4; CDR3aa: ASSPPGTGAYEQY
j_gene: TRBJ1-5; len: 11; v_gene: TRBV2; CDR3aa: ASSDSAGQPQH
j_gene: TRBJ2-2; len: 9; v_gene: TRBV2; CDR3aa: ASSAPGSCF
j_gene: TRBJ2-7; len: 9; v_gene: TRBV29-1; CDR3aa: SAGQAYEQY
j_gene: TRBJ2-3; len: 13; v_gene: TRBV9; CDR3aa: ASSVGWAGTDTQY
j_gene: TRBJ2-7; len: 14; v_gene: TRBV7-8; CDR3aa: ASSSAQGSLSYEQY
j_gene: TRBJ1-2; len: 10; v_gene: TRBV29-1; CDR3aa: SAGQGVYGYT
j_gene: TRBJ2-5; len: 11; v_gene: TRBV7-2; CDR3aa: ASSLSRGWTQY
j_gene: TRBJ2-5; len: 11; v_gene: TRBV29-1; CDR3aa: SVGTVLWKTQY
j_gene: TRBJ1-1; len: 12; v_gene: TRBV13; CDR3aa: ASSLPGVVTEAF
j_gene: TRBJ2-7; len: 12; v_gene: TRBV7-2; CDR3aa: ASSLSGGLYEQY
j_gene: TRBJ2-7; len: 13; v_gene: TRBV5-1; CDR3aa: ASSWNQAGSHEQY